These 19 T cell receptor beta chains were all obtained from the same sample, sequenced in a study of neoadjuvant anti-PD-1 for oral cavity cancer. TCRdb keeps only in-frame clones here, not all; method: immunoSEQ multiplex PCR. The sample lists 55,000 to 80,000 clones, around 83% occurring once. Here the sequenced sample was PBMCs, taken before nivolumab (anti-PD-1) treatment. Every receptor here comes from a person aged 40 to 85 with oral cavity squamous cell carcinoma.

This clone showed up just a few times. The V and J genes are TRBV7-2 and TRBJ1-5; 7 bases agree with TRBD1. The CDR3 covers 14 residues. CDR1 and CDR2 from the germline V gene are SGHTA and FQGNSA. Trimming took 6 bases from V and 1 from J; bases not matched to a gene: 3. The CDR3 sequence is CASSDRVSNQPQHF. The CDR3 DNA reads as TGTGCCAGCAGTGACAGGGTGAGCAATCAGCCCCAGCATTTT.

The gene calls are TRBV6-1 and TRBJ2-3; 10 nucleotides align to TRBD2. In germline, CDR1 is MNHNS, CDR2 SASEGT. The V and J ends lost 7 bases and 2 bases, in that order; junction bases with no gene match: 6. The CDR3 contains 15 residues. CDR3 sequence reads: CASNPLAGDTDTQYF. The CDR3 coding sequence is TGTGCCAGCAACCCCCTAGCGGGGGACACAGATACGCAGTATTTT.

The rearrangement uses TRBV30 and TRBJ1-2; TRBD1 agrees at 7 bases. The germline V gene has CDR1 GTSNPN and CDR2 SVGIG (reference sequence). The length of the CDR3 is 13 residues. With 0 bases clipped from V and 4 bases from J, the junction kept 2 bases outside the gene matches. The CDR3 here is CAWSVSGGYGYTF. CDR3 nucleotide sequence: TGTGCCTGGAGTGTCTCAGGGGGCTATGGCTACACCTTC.

The rearrangement links TRBV9 to TRBJ2-3; D could derive from TRBD1 or TRBD2 (5 bases each). CDR3 length equals 15 residues. The germline gives CDR1 SGDLS, CDR2 YYNGEE. V lost 2 bases and J 1 base, leaving 11 bases between the germline ends. CDR3 sequence: CASSVGTGRTDTQYF. CDR3 in DNA: TGTGCCAGCAGCGTCGGGACCGGGCGCACAGATACGCAGTATTTT.

This clone was observed a handful of times. The gene calls are TRBV7-6 and TRBJ2-3; D gene unclear. CDR3 size: 14 residues. The germline gives CDR1 SGHVS, CDR2 FNYEAQ. Trimming stripped 5 bases from V and 5 bases from J, with 14 bases between. The CDR3 coding sequence is TGTGCCAGCAGCCTAGACGGTGCCCTAGATACGCAGTATTTT. Its translation is CASSLDGALDTQYF.

The rearrangement uses TRBV7-3 and TRBJ1-6; unclear D gene. Germline CDR1 reads SGHTA; CDR2 reads FQGTGA. This CDR3 region has 14 residues. Trimming removed 3 bases at V and 5 bases at J, with 8 bases between. The CDR3 is CASSFGSNNSPLHF. In DNA, the CDR3 is TGTGCCAGCAGCTTCGGGAGTAATAATTCACCCCTCCACTTT. Filled out from reference TRBV7-3 and TRBJ1-6, the complete variable domain reads GAGVSQTPSNKVTEKGKYVELRCDPISGHTALYWYRQSLGQGPEFLIYFQGTGAADDSGLPNDRFFAVRPEGSVSTLKIQRTERGDSAVYLCASSFGSNNSPLHFGNGTRLTVT.

The rearrangement links TRBV5-6 to TRBJ2-7; D is unclear. The germline V gene has CDR1 SGHDT and CDR2 YYEEEE. The CDR3 is 12 residues long. The ends were cut back, 5 bases at V and 0 bases at J, with 6 bases in the middle. CDR3 amino acids: CASSMGSYEQYF. The CDR3 DNA reads as TGTGCCAGCAGTATGGGCTCCTACGAGCAGTACTTC.

The chain uses TRBV5-4 and TRBJ2-2; 7 bases map to TRBD1. Germline V gene sequence: CDR1 SGHNT, CDR2 YYREEE (reference sequence). This CDR3 contains 14 residues. Unmatched junction bases numbered 3, after V lost 2 bases and J lost 5 bases. Here the CDR3 DNA reads TGTGCCAGCAGCTTAAAGGGGGCAACCGGGGAGCTGTTTTTT. Amino acids: CASSLKGATGELFF.

The V call is TRBV7-2, the J call TRBJ1-2; 7 bases are a match to TRBD1. The CDR3 sequence is 16 residues long. The J segment lost 5 bases and the V segment lost 1 base, leaving 10 bases of the junction unmatched. Germline CDR1 is SGHTA and CDR2 is FQGNSA. The CDR3 spells CASSLDGGGAGYGYTF. Here the CDR3 DNA reads TGTGCCAGCAGCTTAGACGGAGGGGGCGCGGGATATGGCTACACCTTC.

The chain is built from TRBV19 and TRBJ1-3; no clear D gene. V lost 4 bases to trimming and J lost 4 bases, with 8 bases between them. This CDR3 is 13 amino acids long. Germline CDR1 is LNHDA and CDR2 is SQIVND (reference sequence). This CDR3 is CASSTSGGNTIYF. CDR3 nucleotide sequence: TGTGCCAGTAGTACCTCAGGAGGAAACACCATATATTTT.

The chain employs TRBV5-1 and TRBJ1-6; no clear D gene. This CDR3 comprises 14 residues. Germline CDR1 is SGHRS and CDR2 is YFSETQ. Trimming took off 2 bases at V and 7 bases at J, with 10 bases between the two ends. CDR3 nucleotides: TGCGCCAGCAGCTTTCGGCAGATAAATTCACCCCTCCACTTT. Its translation: CASSFRQINSPLHF.

The chain employs TRBV29-1 and TRBJ2-7; possibly TRBD1 or TRBD2 for D (5 bases each). This CDR3 contains 14 residues. V lost 6 bases, J lost 0 bases, and 15 bases lay in between. CDR1 is SQVTM and CDR2 is ANQGSEA in the germline V gene. This CDR3 is CSVGSLGVSYEQYF. CDR3 coding DNA: TGCAGCGTGGGGAGTCTAGGGGTCTCCTACGAGCAGTACTTC.

This sequence joins TRBV19 and TRBJ1-1, with 10 bases fitting TRBD1. Looked up from germline, CDR1 is LNHDA and CDR2 is SQIVND (reference sequence). J gave up 4 bases and V 10 bases, and 15 bases lay outside the gene matches. CDR3 length: 16 residues. In nucleotides, the CDR3 is TGTGCCACCGGAAGGGACAGGGGTTATCGGGGCACTGAAGCTTTCTTT. Its protein is CATGRDRGYRGTEAFF.

V gene TRBV27 combines with J gene TRBJ2-7; no definite D call. Trimming took 2 bases from V and 2 from J, leaving 13 bases between them. Looked up from germline, CDR1 is MNHEY and CDR2 is SMNVEV (reference sequence). CDR3 length equals 15 residues. CDR3 protein: CASSLRLVDPYEQYF. As DNA, the CDR3 is TGTGCCAGCAGTTTAAGGCTCGTGGATCCCTACGAGCAGTACTTC.

The J gene is TRBJ2-5, the V gene TRBV5-1; D unresolved. V lost 0 bases and J lost 4, with 7 bases in between. The CDR3 length is 13 residues. Germline V gene lookup returns CDR1 SGHRS and CDR2 YFSETQ. CDR3 nucleotide sequence: TGCGCCAGCAGCTTGGGTTTGGGAGAGACCCAGTACTTC. It encodes CASSLGLGETQYF. The variable domain in full, with the rest retrieved from reference TRBV5-1 and TRBJ2-5, is KAGVTQTPRYLIKTRGQQVTLSCSPISGHRSVSWYQQTPGQGLQFLFEYFSETQRNKGNFPGRFSGRQFSNSRSEMNVSTLELGDSALYLCASSLGLGETQYFGPGTRLLVL.

The chain couples TRBV7-8 to TRBJ2-5; D is possibly TRBD1 or TRBD2 (5 bases each). Germline V gives CDR1 SGHVS, CDR2 FQNEAQ. This CDR3 comprises 17 residues. V lost 5 bases, J lost 5 bases, and 24 bases lay in between. DNA of the CDR3: TGTGCCAGCAGCCGGGCGGTAGTAGCATCGAGGGGCGAGACCCAGTACTTC. It codes for CASSRAVVASRGETQYF.

V and J are TRBV5-4 and TRBJ1-1; TRBD1 might be the D (6 bases). The CDR3 contains 15 residues. Trimming pared 4 bases from V and 1 base from J, leaving 14 bases between. In germline, CDR1 is SGHNT, CDR2 YYREEE (reference sequence). The CDR3 DNA sequence: TGTGCCAGCAGCCCTTGGACAGTCGCGAACACTGAAGCTTTCTTT. It is translated as CASSPWTVANTEAFF.

This rearrangement joins TRBV11-1 to TRBJ1-2, with D maybe TRBD1 (5 bases). V was cut by 2 bases and J by 4 bases, with 8 bases left in between. Germline CDR1 reads SGHAT; CDR2 reads FQDESV (reference sequence). The CDR3 consists of 13 residues. In DNA form, the CDR3 reads TGTGCCAGCAGCTTAAGGACACTCTATGGCTACACCTTC. Translated: CASSLRTLYGYTF.

The CDR3 bases are TGTGCCAGCAGGCAGGGGGGTGAGCCCCAGCATTTT. It codes for CASRQGGEPQHF. J is TRBJ1-5 and V is TRBV6-5, with 7 bases that match TRBD1. Trimming cost V 6 bases and J 8 bases; bases outside gene matches: 4. This CDR3 contains 12 residues. CDR1 is MNHEY and CDR2 is SVGAGI in the germline V gene.